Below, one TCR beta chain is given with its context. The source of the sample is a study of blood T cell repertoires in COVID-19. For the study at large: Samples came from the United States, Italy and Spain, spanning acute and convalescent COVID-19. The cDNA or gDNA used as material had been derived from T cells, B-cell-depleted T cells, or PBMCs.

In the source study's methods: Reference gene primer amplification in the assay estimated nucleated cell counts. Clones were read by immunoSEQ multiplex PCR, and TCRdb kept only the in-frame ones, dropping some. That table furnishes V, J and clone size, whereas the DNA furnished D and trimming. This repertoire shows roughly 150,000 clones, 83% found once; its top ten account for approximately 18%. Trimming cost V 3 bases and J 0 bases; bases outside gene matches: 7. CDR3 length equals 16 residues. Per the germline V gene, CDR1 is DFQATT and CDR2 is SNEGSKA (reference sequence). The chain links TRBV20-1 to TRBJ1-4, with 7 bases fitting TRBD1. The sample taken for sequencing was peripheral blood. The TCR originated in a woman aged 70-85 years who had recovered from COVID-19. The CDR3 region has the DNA TGCAGTGCTAGTCGCCGGGACAGTACAACTAATGAAAAACTGTTTTTT. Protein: CSASRRDSTTNEKLFF.